The 22 T cell receptor beta chains presented below share a single source sample, sequenced in a study of blood T cell repertoires in COVID-19. Clones were sequenced by immunoSEQ multiplex PCR, and TCRdb holds only the in-frame ones, with some missing. The sample yields fewer than 300,000 clones, 80% to 90% seen once. Input material: peripheral blood. These receptors were taken from a woman between 50 and 59 years old with acute or convalescent COVID-19.

This sequence joins TRBV6-1 and TRBJ2-7, with 12 bases lining up with TRBD2. V was pared by 4 bases and J by 4 bases, with 14 bases of the junction left unmatched. The CDR3 is 18 residues long. CDR1 is MNHNS and CDR2 is SASEGT in the germline V gene. For the CDR3, the DNA is TGTGCCAGCAGTGGTCCTGGTGCGACTAGCGGGAGTTGGTACGAGCAGTACTTC. Its translation: CASSGPGATSGSWYEQYF.

The chain employs TRBV7-3 and TRBJ1-3; no clear D. CDR1 SGHTA and CDR2 FQGTGA come from the germline V gene. V was shortened by 2 bases and J by 7 bases, with 9 bases between the two germline ends. The CDR3 sequence is 13 residues long. This CDR3 is CASSLGPGNTIYF. The CDR3 DNA is TGTGCCAGCAGCTTAGGCCCCGGGAACACCATATATTTT.

This chain connects TRBV28 to TRBJ2-1; 11 nucleotides align to TRBD2. After removal of 6 bases from V and 4 bases from J, the junction contained 17 bases not matched to a gene. CDR1 and CDR2 (germline): MDHEN, SYDVKM. This CDR3 region has 19 residues. The DNA of the CDR3 is TGTGCCAGCAGCCGGGGACTAGCGGCGAGCCGAAACCCTTACAATGAGCAGTTCTTC. This codes for CASSRGLAASRNPYNEQFF.

The V gene is TRBV18, the J gene TRBJ2-1; D remains unclear. This CDR3 is built from 15 residues. Germline values: CDR1 KGHSH, CDR2 LQKENI. V dropped 5 bases and J dropped 0 bases, with 11 bases sitting between them. The CDR3: CASSDSVSSYNEQFF. The CDR3 DNA is TGTGCCAGCTCAGACTCCGTGAGCTCCTACAATGAGCAGTTCTTC.

This clone showed up just once. The chain has TRBV18 and TRBJ2-7; 9 bases are shared with TRBD2. The CDR3 sequence is 13 residues long. Germline V CDR1 and CDR2: KGHSH, LQKENI. The J segment lost 3 bases and the V segment lost 6 bases, leaving 3 bases of the junction unmatched. CDR3 sequence (DNA): TGTGCCAGCTCTTTTAGCGGGAGCTACGAGCAGTACTTC. Encoded protein: CASSFSGSYEQYF.

In its sample, this clone was seen a few times. The CDR3 DNA is TGTGCCAGCAGCACCAGCCTTTCCCTAGCGCTTGGGCAGTTCTTC. Translation gives CASSTSLSLALGQFF. The chain couples TRBV3-1 (or the pseudogene TRBV3-2) to TRBJ2-1, with D possibly matching TRBD2 (6 bases). The V gene's germline CDR1 is LGHDT and CDR2 YNNKEL (reference sequence). V was shortened by 5 bases and J by 12 bases, with 23 bases between the two germline ends. This CDR3 has 15 residues.

V is TRBV28 and J is TRBJ2-3; perhaps TRBD1 as D (6 bases). The CDR3 totals 14 residues. Trimming stripped 2 bases from V and 3 bases from J, with 9 bases between. The germline V gene has CDR1 MDHEN and CDR2 SYDVKM. The CDR3 sequence: CASSLTGSTDTQYF. The CDR3 DNA follows: TGTGCCAGCAGTTTAACAGGGAGTACAGATACGCAGTATTTT. Looking up the rest from reference TRBV28 and TRBJ2-3 gives the full variable domain: DVKVTQSSRYLVKRTGEKVFLECVQDMDHENMFWYRQDPGLGLRLIYFSYDVKMKEKGDIPEGYSVSREKKERFSLILESASTNQTSMYLCASSLTGSTDTQYFGPGTRLTVL.

The chain carries TRBV10-3 and TRBJ2-1, with D possibly TRBD2 on 5 matching bases. Between the trimmed V and J ends, which lost 3 bases and 9 bases, there was a span of 15 bases. The CDR3 has 14 amino acids. The germline V gene encodes CDR1 ENHRY and CDR2 SYGVKD. In DNA, the CDR3 is TGTGCCATCAGTGACTGGGAGTCAGGAGGTGAGCAGTTCTTC. This sequence encodes CAISDWESGGEQFF.

The V call is TRBV30, the J call TRBJ1-2; D is unclear. Trimming took 5 bases from V and 6 from J, leaving 7 bases between them. Germline loops: CDR1 GTSNPN, CDR2 SVGIG (reference sequence). This CDR3 has 10 residues. The CDR3 protein is CAWGPDGYTF. The CDR3 nucleotides are TGTGCCTGGGGGCCGGATGGCTACACCTTC.

Of note for this clone: The same CDR3 is also encoded by other DNA sequences in this sample. The rearrangement joins TRBV5-1 to TRBJ1-3; D remains ambiguous. V dropped 0 bases and J dropped 2 bases, with 6 bases sitting between them. This CDR3 has 14 residues. Germline V lookup: CDR1 SGHRS, CDR2 YFSETQ. The CDR3 DNA is TGCGCCAGCAGCTTGGGTGAGGCTGGAAACACCATATATTTT. Protein product: CASSLGEAGNTIYF.

The chain uses TRBV7-3 and TRBJ2-1; D might be TRBD1 (6 bases). The germline V gene encodes CDR1 SGHTA and CDR2 FQGTGA. V was trimmed by 4 bases and J by 5 bases, leaving 15 bases between them. The CDR3 sequence is 15 residues long. The CDR3 loop is CASSSHPRTDNEQFF. The CDR3, as DNA: TGTGCCAGCAGCTCCCATCCCAGGACAGACAATGAGCAGTTCTTC.

V usage is TRBV7-6 and J usage is TRBJ1-6; the match to TRBD1 covers 7 bases. Germline values: CDR1 SGHVS, CDR2 FNYEAQ. This CDR3 region has 14 residues. Losses at the gene ends were 6 bases for V and 5 bases for J; bases not matched to a gene: 4. CDR3 in amino acids: CASSRDSDNSPLHF. CDR3 coding DNA: TGTGCCAGCAGTCGGGACAGCGATAATTCACCCCTCCACTTT.

In its sample, this clone was seen a few times. The rearrangement joins TRBV28 to TRBJ2-7; 12 bases are shared with TRBD1. V was pared by 6 bases and J by 3 bases, with 9 bases of the junction left unmatched. There are 16 residues in the CDR3. CDR1 and CDR2 from the germline V gene are MDHEN and SYDVKM. CDR3 region: CASRAGTGGLIYEQYF. The CDR3 bases are TGTGCCAGCAGGGCTGGGACAGGGGGCTTGATCTACGAGCAGTACTTC.

The chain uses TRBV18 and TRBJ2-3; 7 bases agree with TRBD1. V lost 4 bases, J lost 0 bases, and 7 bases stayed unmatched. The CDR3 contains 16 residues. CDR1 and CDR2 (germline): KGHSH, LQKENI. DNA for the CDR3: TGTGCCAGCTCACGGCTGGGACAGATGAGCACAGATACGCAGTATTTT. Translation: CASSRLGQMSTDTQYF.

CDR3 residues: CASSAGTANTEAFF. CDR3 sequence (DNA): TGTGCCAGCAGCGCCGGGACAGCTAACACTGAAGCTTTCTTT. V usage is TRBV7-3 and J usage is TRBJ1-1, with 7 nucleotides matching TRBD1. V was pared by 5 bases and J by 2 bases, with 5 bases of the junction left unmatched. The germline V gene has CDR1 SGHTA and CDR2 FQGTGA. CDR3 length: 14 amino acids.

This chain connects TRBV11-1 to TRBJ2-7; 8 bases are a match to TRBD2. Germline assignment: CDR1 SGHAT and CDR2 FQDESV (reference sequence). V lost 5 bases, J lost 7 bases, and 1 base stayed unmatched. The CDR3 sequence is 11 residues long. The DNA for the CDR3 is TGTGCCAGCAGCCCGGGGGGGGAGCAGTACTTC. Residues: CASSPGGEQYF.

The V and J genes are TRBV3-1 (or the pseudogene TRBV3-2) and TRBJ2-2; TRBD2 matches at 15 bases. V gave up 6 bases and J gave up 5 bases; unmatched junction bases: 7. The CDR3 has 17 amino acids. From germline, CDR1 is LGHDT and CDR2 YNNKEL (reference sequence). The CDR3: CASSRTSGRARTGELFF. The CDR3 DNA sequence: TGTGCCAGCAGTCGGACTAGCGGGAGGGCTCGAACCGGGGAGCTGTTTTTT.

As DNA, the CDR3 is TGTGCCAGCAGACCAGACATGACTGGAAACACCATATATTTT. Translation gives CASRPDMTGNTIYF. This chain links TRBV9 with TRBJ1-3; D call uncertain. This CDR3 comprises 14 residues. The germline gives CDR1 SGDLS, CDR2 YYNGEE. Trimming took 5 bases from V and 2 from J, leaving 11 bases between them.

The gene calls are TRBV25-1 and TRBJ2-7; weak D call: TRBD2 (5 bases). The V end was cut by 10 bases, the J end by 5 bases, with 15 bases between. Per germline, CDR1 MGHDK and CDR2 SYGVNS. The CDR3 covers 12 residues. The chain's CDR3 is CAISPGGNEQYF. In nucleotides, the CDR3 is TGTGCCATCTCGCCTGGAGGTAACGAGCAGTACTTC.

The chain uses TRBV10-2 and TRBJ1-1; 7 bases line up with TRBD1. Germline V gives CDR1 WSHSY, CDR2 SAAADI. CDR3 length equals 13 residues. Losses at the gene ends were 8 bases for V and 5 bases for J; bases not matched to a gene: 8. The CDR3 DNA sequence: TGCGCCAGCTTAACAGGGGATTTGACTGAAGCTTTCTTT. Translation: CASLTGDLTEAFF.

The chain uses TRBV30 and TRBJ2-1, with D possibly TRBD1 on 5 matching bases. V was pared by 3 bases and J by 3 bases, with 9 bases between. Germline CDR1 reads GTSNPN; CDR2 reads SVGIG (reference sequence). The CDR3 consists of 13 residues. CDR3: CAWREDSYNEQFF. DNA for the CDR3: TGTGCCTGGAGGGAAGACAGCTACAATGAGCAGTTCTTC. Supplemented by reference TRBV30 and TRBJ2-1, the full variable domain reads SQTIHQWPATLVQPVGSPLSLECTVEGTSNPNLYWYRQAAGRGLQLLFYSVGIGQISSEVPQNLSASRPQDRQFILSSKKLLLSDSGFYLCAWREDSYNEQFFGPGTRLTVL.

The chain employs TRBV5-1 and TRBJ2-1; TRBD1 might be the D (5 bases). The CDR3 length is 15 residues. The V end was cut by 0 bases, the J end by 2 bases, with 9 bases between. In germline, CDR1 is SGHRS, CDR2 YFSETQ. In DNA, the CDR3 is TGCGCCAGCAGCTTGGCTTCAGGGACCTACAATGAGCAGTTCTTC. Its translation is CASSLASGTYNEQFF.